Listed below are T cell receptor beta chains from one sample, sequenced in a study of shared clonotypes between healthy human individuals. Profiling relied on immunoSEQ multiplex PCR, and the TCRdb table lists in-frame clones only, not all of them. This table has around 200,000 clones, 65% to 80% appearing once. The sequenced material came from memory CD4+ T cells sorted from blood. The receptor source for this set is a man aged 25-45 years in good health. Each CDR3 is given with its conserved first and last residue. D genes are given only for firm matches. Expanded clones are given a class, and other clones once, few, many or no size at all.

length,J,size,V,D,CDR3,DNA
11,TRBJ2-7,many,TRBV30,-,CAWMGRDEQYF,TGTGCCTGGATGGGACGGGACGAGCAGTACTTC
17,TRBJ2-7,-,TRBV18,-,CASSPPGGARGGDEQYF,TGTGCCAGCTCACCACCCGGAGGGGCCCGGGGAGGCGACGAGCAGTACTTC
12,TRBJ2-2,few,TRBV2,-,CASSELAGELFF,TGTGCCAGCAGTGAACTAGCCGGGGAGCTGTTTTTT
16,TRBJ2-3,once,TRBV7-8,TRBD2,CASSPGLAGSTDTQYF,TGTGCCAGCAGCCCGGGACTAGCGGGGTCGACAGATACGCAGTATTTT
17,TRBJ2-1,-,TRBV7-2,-,CASSRDLGRGYDNEQFF,TGTGCCAGCAGCCGAGACTTAGGCCGGGGTTACGACAATGAGCAGTTCTTC
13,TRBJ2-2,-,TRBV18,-,CASSRAYAGELFF,TGTGCCAGCTCAAGGGCCTACGCCGGGGAGCTGTTTTTT
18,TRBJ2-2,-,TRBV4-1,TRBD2,CASSLRTSGDLNTGELFF,TGCGCCAGCAGCCTACGGACTAGCGGGGATTTGAACACCGGGGAGCTGTTTTTT
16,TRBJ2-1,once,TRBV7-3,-,CASSLTGTRSYNEQFF,TGTGCCAGCAGCTTAACTGGGACACGCTCCTACAATGAGCAGTTCTTC
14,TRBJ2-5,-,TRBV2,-,CASGGLVHGETQYF,TGTGCCAGCGGGGGGCTGGTGCACGGGGAGACCCAGTACTTC
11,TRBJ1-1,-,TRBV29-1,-,CSVVRNTEAFF,TGCAGCGTTGTCCGGAACACTGAAGCTTTCTTT
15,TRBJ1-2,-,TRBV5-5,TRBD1,CASSATGTANYGYTF,TGTGCCAGCAGCGCAACCGGGACAGCCAACTATGGCTACACCTTC
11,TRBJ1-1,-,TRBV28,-,CATERNTEAFF,TGTGCCACGGAGAGGAACACTGAAGCTTTCTTT
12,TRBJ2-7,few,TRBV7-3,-,CASSLMFYEQYF,TGTGCCAGCAGCTTAATGTTCTACGAGCAGTACTTC
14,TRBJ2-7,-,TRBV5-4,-,CASSLEGSSYEQYF,TGTGCCAGCAGCTTGGAGGGCAGCTCCTACGAGCAGTACTTC
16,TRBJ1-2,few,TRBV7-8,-,CASSLWSSRAKRGYTF,TGTGCCAGCAGCTTATGGTCATCCAGGGCGAAGCGTGGCTACACCTTC
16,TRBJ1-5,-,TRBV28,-,CASSQPYGEGNQPQHF,TGTGCCAGCAGTCAACCATATGGGGAGGGCAATCAGCCCCAGCATTTT
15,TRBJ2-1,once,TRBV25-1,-,CASSVPDRTFSEQFF,TGTGCCAGCAGTGTCCCAGACAGGACTTTCTCTGAGCAGTTCTTC
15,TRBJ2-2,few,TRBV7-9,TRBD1,CASTIGTGLTGELFF,TGTGCCAGCACCATAGGGACAGGGCTCACCGGGGAGCTGTTTTTT
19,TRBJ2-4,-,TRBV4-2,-,CASSQGTPKGLGAVNIQYF,TGTGCCAGCAGCCAAGGGACCCCGAAGGGCCTCGGCGCGGTGAACATTCAGTACTTC
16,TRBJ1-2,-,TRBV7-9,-,CASSLSPGLQSDGYTF,TGTGCCAGCAGCTTGTCTCCCGGGCTCCAATCGGATGGCTACACCTTC
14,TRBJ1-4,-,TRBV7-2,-,CASSQRKRGDKLFF,TGTGCCAGCAGCCAAAGGAAGCGCGGAGACAAACTGTTTTTT
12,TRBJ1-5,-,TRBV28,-,CASSPTGQPQHF,TGTGCCAGCAGTCCGACGGGGCAGCCCCAGCATTTT
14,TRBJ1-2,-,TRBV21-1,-,CASSAERGGHGYTF,TGTGCCAGCAGCGCCGAGCGAGGGGGCCATGGCTACACCTTC
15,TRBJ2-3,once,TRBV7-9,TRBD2,CASSRTSGSRNTQYF,TGTGCCAGCAGCCGGACTAGCGGGAGTCGGAATACGCAGTATTTT
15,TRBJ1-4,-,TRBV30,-,CAWSGLGHYNEKLFF,TGTGCCTGGAGTGGACTGGGACATTATAACGAAAAACTGTTTTTT
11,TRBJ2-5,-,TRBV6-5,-,CASSYLKTQYF,TGTGCCAGCAGTTACCTAAAGACCCAGTACTTC
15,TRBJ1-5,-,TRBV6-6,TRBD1,CASSPGQGAPQPQHF,TGTGCCAGCAGCCCCGGGCAGGGGGCCCCTCAGCCCCAGCATTTT
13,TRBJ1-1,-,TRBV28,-,CASSGHENTEAFF,TGTGCCAGCAGTGGCCACGAGAACACTGAAGCTTTCTTT
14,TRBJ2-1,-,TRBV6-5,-,CASTLGSYLGEQFF,TGTGCCAGCACCCTAGGATCCTATCTCGGGGAGCAGTTCTTC
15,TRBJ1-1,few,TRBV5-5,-,CASSLGGSMYTEAFF,TGTGCCAGCAGCTTGGGAGGGTCGATGTACACTGAAGCTTTCTTT
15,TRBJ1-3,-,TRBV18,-,CASSPIGSSGNTIYF,TGTGCCAGCTCACCAATAGGGAGCTCTGGAAACACCATATATTTT
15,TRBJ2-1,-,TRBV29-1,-,CSAPVPGRRHNEQFF,TGCAGCGCCCCAGTTCCAGGCCGGAGACACAATGAGCAGTTCTTC
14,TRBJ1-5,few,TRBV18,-,CASSPPSLGQPQHF,TGTGCCAGCTCACCACCGAGTCTTGGACAGCCCCAGCATTTT
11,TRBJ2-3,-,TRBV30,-,CAWGREDTQYF,TGTGCCTGGGGAAGGGAGGATACGCAGTATTTT
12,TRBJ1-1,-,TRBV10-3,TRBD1,CAISTGDTEAFF,TGTGCCATCAGCACAGGGGACACTGAAGCTTTCTTT
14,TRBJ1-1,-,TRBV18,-,CASSPDFLNTEAFF,TGTGCCAGCTCACCAGATTTTCTGAACACTGAAGCTTTCTTT
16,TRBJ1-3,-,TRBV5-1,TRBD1,CASSLQGGFTGNTIYF,TGCGCCAGCAGCTTACAGGGGGGTTTTACTGGAAACACCATATATTTT
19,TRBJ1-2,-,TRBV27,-,CASRVASPGRSNNNYGYTF,TGTGCCAGCAGAGTCGCGTCGCCGGGACGGTCAAATAATAACTATGGCTACACCTTC
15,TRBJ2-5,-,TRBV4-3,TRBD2,CASSQDTGGEETQYF,TGCGCCAGCAGCCAAGATACGGGAGGCGAAGAGACCCAGTACTTC
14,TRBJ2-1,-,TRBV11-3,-,CASGPGGPYNEQFF,TGTGCCAGCGGACCTGGCGGGCCCTACAATGAGCAGTTCTTC
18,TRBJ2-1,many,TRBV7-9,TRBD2,CASSPPVLSGGSYNEQFF,TGTGCCAGCAGCCCACCGGTCCTAAGCGGGGGTTCCTACAATGAGCAGTTCTTC